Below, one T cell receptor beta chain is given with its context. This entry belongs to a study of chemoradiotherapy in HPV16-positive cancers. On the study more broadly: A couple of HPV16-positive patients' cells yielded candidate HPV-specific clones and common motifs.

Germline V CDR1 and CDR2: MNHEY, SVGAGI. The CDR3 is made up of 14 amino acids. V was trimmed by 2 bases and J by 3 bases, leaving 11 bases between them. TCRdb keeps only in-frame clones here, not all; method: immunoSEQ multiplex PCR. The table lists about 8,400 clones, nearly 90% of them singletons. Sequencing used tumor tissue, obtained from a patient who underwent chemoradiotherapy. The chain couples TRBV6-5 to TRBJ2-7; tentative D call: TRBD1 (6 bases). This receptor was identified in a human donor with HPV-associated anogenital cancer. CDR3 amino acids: CASSYLTGYYEQYF. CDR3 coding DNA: TGTGCCAGCAGTTACCTGACAGGCTACTACGAGCAGTACTTC.